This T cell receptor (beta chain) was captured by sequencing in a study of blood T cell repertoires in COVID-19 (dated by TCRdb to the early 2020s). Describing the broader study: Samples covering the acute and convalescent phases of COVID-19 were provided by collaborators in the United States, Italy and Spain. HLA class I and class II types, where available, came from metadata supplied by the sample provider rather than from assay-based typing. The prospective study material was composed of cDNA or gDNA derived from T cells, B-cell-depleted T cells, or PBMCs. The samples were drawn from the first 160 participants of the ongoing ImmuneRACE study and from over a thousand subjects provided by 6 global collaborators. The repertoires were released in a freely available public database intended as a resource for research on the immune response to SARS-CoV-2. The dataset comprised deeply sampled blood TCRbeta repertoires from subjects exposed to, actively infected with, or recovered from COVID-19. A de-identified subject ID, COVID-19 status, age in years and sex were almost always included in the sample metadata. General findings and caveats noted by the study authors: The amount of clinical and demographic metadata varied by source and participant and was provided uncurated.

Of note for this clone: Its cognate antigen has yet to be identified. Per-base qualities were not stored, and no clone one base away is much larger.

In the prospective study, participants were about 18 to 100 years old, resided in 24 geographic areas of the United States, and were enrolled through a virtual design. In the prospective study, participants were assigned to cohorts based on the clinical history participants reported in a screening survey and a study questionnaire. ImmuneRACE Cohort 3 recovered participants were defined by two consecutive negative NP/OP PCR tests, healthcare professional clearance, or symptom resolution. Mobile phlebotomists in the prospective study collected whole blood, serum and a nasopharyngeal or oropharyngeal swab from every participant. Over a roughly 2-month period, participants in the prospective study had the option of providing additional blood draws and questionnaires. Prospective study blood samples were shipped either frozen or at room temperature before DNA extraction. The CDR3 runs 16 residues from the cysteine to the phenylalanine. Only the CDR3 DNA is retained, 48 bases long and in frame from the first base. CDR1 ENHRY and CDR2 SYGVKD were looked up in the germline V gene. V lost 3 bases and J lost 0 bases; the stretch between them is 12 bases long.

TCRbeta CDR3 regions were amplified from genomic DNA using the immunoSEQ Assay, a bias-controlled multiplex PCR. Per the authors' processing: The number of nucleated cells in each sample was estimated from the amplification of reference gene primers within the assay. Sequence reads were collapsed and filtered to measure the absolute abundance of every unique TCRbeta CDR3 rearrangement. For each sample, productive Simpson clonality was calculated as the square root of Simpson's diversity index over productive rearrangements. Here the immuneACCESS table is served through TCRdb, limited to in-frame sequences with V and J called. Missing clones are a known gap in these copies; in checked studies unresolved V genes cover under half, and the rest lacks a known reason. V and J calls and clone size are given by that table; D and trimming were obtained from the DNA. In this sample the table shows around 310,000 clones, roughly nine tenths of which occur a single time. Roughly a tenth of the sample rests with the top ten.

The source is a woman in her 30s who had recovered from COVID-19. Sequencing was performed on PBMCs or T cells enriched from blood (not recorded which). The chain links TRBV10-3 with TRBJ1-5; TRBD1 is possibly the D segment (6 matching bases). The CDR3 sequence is CAISDGQNLSNQPQHF. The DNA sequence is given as TGTGCCATCAGTGATGGACAGAATCTTAGCAATCAGCCCCAGCATTTT.